These T cell receptor beta chains were read from a single sample in a study of control samples from healthy donors and cancer patients. TCRdb's copy holds only in-frame clones and misses some; the assay was immunoSEQ multiplex PCR. This sample has 150,000 to 200,000 clones, with 90% found just once. Input material: blood. The receptors come from a woman aged 45 to 65 in good health. Each CDR3 is given with its conserved first and last residue. A D gene is named only where the DNA matches it firmly. Where a row states a size, it is once, few, many or the class of an expanded clone; other rows omit it.

v_call	clone_size	j_call	d_call	cdr3_nt	cdr3_aa
TRBV5-1	.	TRBJ2-3	TRBD2	TGCGCCAGCAGCTTTTTAGCGGGGGAAGATACGCAGTATTTT	CASSFLAGEDTQYF
TRBV7-2	.	TRBJ2-7	.	TGTGCCAGCAGCACCCGGACAGCTTCCTACGAGCAGTACTTC	CASSTRTASYEQYF
TRBV20-1	.	TRBJ1-2	.	TGCAGTGCTAGTAACAGGGAGGACTATGGCTACACCTTC	CSASNREDYGYTF
TRBV5-4	.	TRBJ2-1	.	TGTGCCAGCAGCTTGGGTGAGGGGTATGAGCAGTTCTTC	CASSLGEGYEQFF
TRBV19	.	TRBJ2-3	.	TGTGCCAGTAGTATCTCCGGGGGCACAGATACGCAGTATTTT	CASSISGGTDTQYF
TRBV4-2	.	TRBJ2-1	.	TGTGCCAGCAGCCAAGAGGCTACGGGAACTTACAATGAGCAGTTCTTC	CASSQEATGTYNEQFF
TRBV5-1	.	TRBJ2-3	TRBD1	TGCGCCAGCAGCTGGGGACAGGGGACAGATACGCAGTATTTT	CASSWGQGTDTQYF
TRBV28	.	TRBJ1-4	TRBD1	TGTGCCAGCAGTTTATTTTTTCAATCTGTCAGGGGGCGGGCTAATGAAAAACTGTTTTTT	CASSLFFQSVRGRANEKLFF
TRBV24-1	.	TRBJ1-1	.	TGTGCCACCAGTGAGGACAGTGAAGCTTTCTTT	CATSEDSEAFF
TRBV7-2	.	TRBJ1-1	.	TGTGCCAGCACCCCAACTGGGGGGGAAGCTTTCTTT	CASTPTGGEAFF
TRBV4-2	.	TRBJ2-5	.	TGTGCCAGCAGCCAAAATGGGGGGGCCCCGGAGACCCAGTACTTC	CASSQNGGAPETQYF
TRBV30	.	TRBJ2-3	TRBD2	TGTGCCTGGAATCTAGCGGGGACATCAGATACGCAGTATTTT	CAWNLAGTSDTQYF
TRBV27	few	TRBJ2-1	.	TGTGCCAGCAGTTCCAGATCCATTTACAATGAGCAGTTCTTC	CASSSRSIYNEQFF
TRBV30	many	TRBJ2-7	.	TGTGCCTGGAGTGAAGGGACCCACGAGCAGTACTTC	CAWSEGTHEQYF
TRBV12-2	.	TRBJ2-2	.	TGTGCAAGTCGCTGGCGGGAGGGCGGTCAGGTCACCGGGGAGCTGTTTTTT	CASRWREGGQVTGELFF
TRBV3-1/TRBV3-2	.	TRBJ2-7	TRBD2	TGTGCCAGCAGCCAAGATCCCCTAACTAGCGGAAGGGAGCAGTACTTC	CASSQDPLTSGREQYF
TRBV6-4	.	TRBJ1-5	.	TGTGCCAGCAGTGACCATGGTCAGCCCCGGCATTTT	CASSDHGQPRHF
TRBV5-4	.	TRBJ2-7	.	TGTGCCAGCAGCTTGGACAGGTACGAGCAGTACTTC	CASSLDRYEQYF
TRBV24-1	.	TRBJ2-1	TRBD1	TGTGCCACCAGTGATTTTGAGGACAGGGCAAGGAATGAGCAGTTCTTC	CATSDFEDRARNEQFF
TRBV20-1	.	TRBJ1-1	.	TGCAGTGCTAGTCCTGGGAACACTGAAGCTTTCTTT	CSASPGNTEAFF
TRBV4-3	.	TRBJ2-7	TRBD1	TGCGCCAGCAGCCAAGATCCCCCCGGGACAGGGTATTATCCTCAGTACTTC	CASSQDPPGTGYYPQYF
TRBV6-5	.	TRBJ2-1	TRBD2	TGTGCCAGCAGCCTTACTAGCGGGGGGTACAATGAGCAGTTCTTC	CASSLTSGGYNEQFF
TRBV6-5	.	TRBJ1-5	.	TGTGCCAGCAGTTACTCACAGCATAGCAATCAGCCCCAGCATTTT	CASSYSQHSNQPQHF
TRBV5-4	.	TRBJ2-1	.	TGTGCCAGCAGCTCACGGACGGGCGATAGCTCCTACAATGAGCAGTTCTTC	CASSSRTGDSSYNEQFF
TRBV7-3	.	TRBJ2-2	.	TGTGCCAGCAGCTTAACGCGGAACACCGGGGAGCTGTTTTTT	CASSLTRNTGELFF
TRBV4-2	.	TRBJ2-1	.	TGTGCCAGCAGCCAAGATGAAGGATGGGCCTACAATGAGCAGTTCTTC	CASSQDEGWAYNEQFF